This T cell receptor (beta chain) was obtained from a study of blood T cell repertoires in COVID-19. Generated by immunoSEQ multiplex PCR, the TCRdb table keeps only in-frame clones and is missing some. The table includes nearly 200,000 clones, 89% detected once. This clone was picked up one time. CDR3 length equals 15 residues. The trim removed 6 bases at V and 2 bases at J, leaving 8 bases unmatched. Germline CDR1 and CDR2: MDHEN and SYDVKM. V and J are TRBV28 and TRBJ2-3; 7 bases align to TRBD1. The receptor was derived from a woman aged 18-30 years who had recovered from COVID-19. Sequenced: PBMCs or T cells enriched from blood (not recorded which). The CDR3 sequence: CASSKGDSITDTQYF. The CDR3 nucleotides are TGTGCCAGCAGCAAGGGGGACAGCATCACAGATACGCAGTATTTT.